Presented here are 10 T cell receptor beta chains from one specimen sequenced in a study of beta chain features in type 1 diabetes. Study-wide findings and caveats: People with Type 1 diabetes carried modestly yet significantly shorter TCRB CDR3s in all four CD4+ subsets.

Sequencing targeted expressed TCRB transcripts, as all isolated RNA had been reverse transcribed. TCRdb keeps only in-frame clones here, not all; method: immunoSEQ multiplex PCR. This sample yields roughly 350,000 clones, of which around 10% are seen a single time; about 0.64% belongs to the top ten. These TCRs are of unknown antigen specificity. Sequenced input: central memory CD4+ T cells from blood. The receptors originated from a man aged 25 to 40 with type 1 diabetes.

This clone was counted between two and nine times. With a far larger clone one base away, a read error is the likely cause. Different DNA sequences within this sample yield the same CDR3. This chain links TRBV7-2 with TRBJ2-3; D unresolved. This CDR3 region has 10 residues. Germline V CDR1 and CDR2: SGHTA, FQGNSA. Trimming cost V 8 bases and J 4 bases, with 4 bases left between them. The CDR3: CASGSDTQYF. CDR3 nucleotide sequence: TGTGCCAGCGGATCAGATACGCAGTATTTT.

This clone was counted many times. J is TRBJ1-5 and V is TRBV6-1; D ambiguous. V was cut by 6 bases and J by 3 bases, with 9 bases left in between. Germline V gene lookup returns CDR1 MNHNS and CDR2 SASEGT. This CDR3 region has 13 residues. CDR3 loop: CASRANANQPQHF. The CDR3 bases are TGTGCCAGCAGAGCTAACGCCAATCAGCCCCAGCATTTT.

The chain uses TRBV19 and TRBJ1-5; no firm D call. V was clipped by 1 base and J by 2 bases, with 15 bases between them. Germline lookup yields CDR1 LNHDA and CDR2 SQIVND (reference sequence). CDR3 length: 17 residues. CDR3 loop: CASSIVIWGGGNQPQHF. The CDR3 nucleotides are TGTGCCAGTAGTATAGTCATTTGGGGTGGTGGCAATCAGCCCCAGCATTTT. The variable domain in full, completed from reference TRBV19 and TRBJ1-5, reads DGGITQSPKYLFRKEGQNVTLSCEQNLNHDAMYWYRQDPGQGLRLIYYSQIVNDFQKGDIAEGYSVSREKKESFPLTVTSAQKNPTAFYLCASSIVIWGGGNQPQHFGDGTRLSIL.

The V gene is TRBV18, the J gene TRBJ2-1; TRBD2 is a possible D gene (6 bases). This CDR3 comprises 17 residues. From germline, CDR1 is KGHSH and CDR2 LQKENI. V was clipped by 3 bases and J by 6 bases, with 21 bases between them. CDR3 sequence (DNA): TGTGCCAGCTCACCGACTGGGACTCGCTTGGGCTCCAATGAGCAGTTCTTC. Translated, it gives CASSPTGTRLGSNEQFF. Complete variable domain (other parts from reference TRBV18 and TRBJ2-1): NAGVMQNPRHLVRRRGQEARLRCSPMKGHSHVYWYRQLPEEGLKFMVYLQKENIIDESGMPKERFSAEFPKEGPSILRIQQVVRGDSAAYFCASSPTGTRLGSNEQFFGPGTRLTVL.

This clone was picked up a small number of times. V is TRBV28 and J is TRBJ2-1; 13 bases match TRBD2. The CDR3 runs to 16 residues. CDR1 is MDHEN, CDR2 SYDVKM, per germline. J gave up 10 bases and V 4 bases, and 10 bases lay outside the gene matches. The CDR3 loop reads CASSYPRTSGSNEQFF. In nucleotides, the CDR3 is TGTGCCAGCAGTTACCCCAGGACTAGCGGGAGTAACGAGCAGTTCTTC.

About this clone: An end of the junction does not agree with germline; a read error may underlie this. The chain carries TRBV18 and TRBJ2-7; tentatively, D is TRBD2 (5 bases). This CDR3 is 13 amino acids long. Germline values: CDR1 KGHSH, CDR2 LQKENI. The CDR3 DNA follows: TGTGCCAGCCAAACTCCTAGCTCCCACGAGCAGTACTTC. Protein: CASQTPSSHEQYF.

This clone showed up just a few times. The V gene is TRBV5-1, the J gene TRBJ1-2; D might be TRBD1 (5 bases). Trimming pared 7 bases from V and 4 bases from J, leaving 17 bases between. This CDR3 is built from 14 residues. The germline V gene encodes CDR1 SGHRS and CDR2 YFSETQ. The CDR3 sequence is CASAPHEGIYGYTF. The CDR3 DNA reads TGCGCCAGCGCCCCCCACGAGGGGATCTATGGCTACACCTTC. The full variable domain, with the rest looked up from reference TRBV5-1 and TRBJ1-2, is KAGVTQTPRYLIKTRGQQVTLSCSPISGHRSVSWYQQTPGQGLQFLFEYFSETQRNKGNFPGRFSGRQFSNSRSEMNVSTLELGDSALYLCASAPHEGIYGYTFGSGTRLTVV.

This rearrangement joins TRBV30 to TRBJ2-7; 8 bases line up with TRBD1. The CDR3 spans 15 residues. V dropped 5 bases and J dropped 1; count of bases not matched to a gene: 10. Germline loops: CDR1 GTSNPN, CDR2 SVGIG (reference sequence). The CDR3 spells CAWEIWTGLSYEQYF. The CDR3 region has the DNA TGTGCCTGGGAAATCTGGACAGGGTTATCCTACGAGCAGTACTTC. Full variable domain (remainder filled in from reference TRBV30 and TRBJ2-7): SQTIHQWPATLVQPVGSPLSLECTVEGTSNPNLYWYRQAAGRGLQLLFYSVGIGQISSEVPQNLSASRPQDRQFILSSKKLLLSDSGFYLCAWEIWTGLSYEQYFGPGTRLTVT.

This clone came up a few times. The J gene is TRBJ2-3, the V gene TRBV6-5, with 9 bases identical to TRBD1. The junction had 3 bases not matched to a gene; V was cut back by 7 bases and J by 4 bases. Germline V lookup: CDR1 MNHEY, CDR2 SVGAGI. The CDR3 covers 13 residues. CDR3 sequence reads: CASTRQGADTQYF. For the CDR3, the DNA is TGTGCCAGCACCAGACAGGGGGCAGATACGCAGTATTTT.

J is TRBJ1-2 and V is TRBV6-6, with 7 positions matching TRBD1. CDR3 length: 16 amino acids. Germline CDR1 reads MNHNY; CDR2 reads SVGAGI (reference sequence). Trimming cost V 5 bases and J 5 bases; bases outside gene matches: 14. Here the CDR3 DNA reads TGTGCCAGCAGTCCTCAAACGAGGGGGCCCCTGTATGGCTACACCTTC. It translates to CASSPQTRGPLYGYTF.